These 15 T cell receptor beta chains originate from one sample sequenced in a study of CD8 T cells in ankylosing spondylitis. TCRdb re-derived calls from the 5' RACE reads in MiXCR, one entry per CDR3 protein. The profile shows around 250,000 distinct CDR3 sequences, roughly 32% of them singletons. Sequences were obtained from blood, either unsorted or a sorted T cell fraction (not recorded which). These receptors were obtained from a male donor with ankylosing spondylitis or in good health (not recorded which).

The gene calls are TRBV28 and TRBJ2-1; D unclear. The CDR3 has 11 residues. V was pared by 10 bases and J by 12 bases, with 16 bases between. The germline gives CDR1 MDHEN, CDR2 SYDVKM. CDR3 nucleotide sequence: TGTGCCACCTGGTTTAGGCCCCGGCAGTTCTTC. Its translation: CATWFRPRQFF.

The table lists this clonotype with a few counts. V gene TRBV20-1 combines with J gene TRBJ2-3, with D uncertain. Germline loops: CDR1 DFQATT, CDR2 SNEGSKA (reference sequence). Trimming shortened V by 6 bases and J by 2 bases, and 15 bases separated the two germline ends. The CDR3 consists of 14 residues. The CDR3 spells CSAPDTRATDTQYF. The CDR3 DNA follows: TGCAGTGCGCCTGACACGCGAGCCACAGATACGCAGTATTTT.

In its sample, this clonotype was seen a few times. The genes are TRBV20-1 and TRBJ2-1; 10 positions match TRBD1. V gave up 3 bases and J gave up 8 bases; unmatched junction bases: 10. In germline, CDR1 is DFQATT, CDR2 SNEGSKA (reference sequence). CDR3 size: 15 residues. The CDR3 DNA reads TGCAGTGCTAGGAGGGCCGGGACAGGGGCGTATGAGCAGTTCTTC. Amino acids: CSARRAGTGAYEQFF.

The sample holds a few counts of this clonotype. The V gene is TRBV5-1, the J gene TRBJ1-2; no reliable D call. The CDR3 runs to 14 residues. V lost 4 bases and J lost 0, with 10 bases in between. Germline-derived CDR1 and CDR2 are SGHRS and YFSETQ. CDR3 coding DNA: TGCGCCAGCAGCACCGTAGCTTCTAACTATGGCTACACCTTC. It encodes CASSTVASNYGYTF.

The chain employs TRBV6-1 and TRBJ2-2; 9 nucleotides align to TRBD1. The J segment lost 6 bases and the V segment lost 6 bases, leaving 11 bases of the junction unmatched. This CDR3 has 16 residues. CDR1 is MNHNS and CDR2 is SASEGT in the germline V gene. The CDR3 loop is CASSLTGTGSAGELFF. CDR3 coding DNA: TGTGCCAGCAGCCTCACCGGGACAGGGTCGGCCGGGGAGCTGTTTTTT.

The rearrangement joins TRBV12-3 or TRBV12-4 to TRBJ1-6; D is ambiguous. This CDR3 is built from 12 residues. Trimming stripped 3 bases from V and 8 bases from J, with 5 bases between. CDR3 DNA: TGTGCCAGCAGTTTGACTCATTCACCCCTCCACTTT. It translates to CASSLTHSPLHF.

This clonotype was observed a single time. The CDR3 coding sequence is TGTGCCAGCAGGGACCTCAATGAGCAGTTCTTC. Translation: CASRDLNEQFF. J is TRBJ2-1 and V is TRBV6-2 or TRBV6-3; D is uncertain. CDR1 is MNHEY, CDR2 SVGEGT, per germline. The CDR3 contains 11 residues. The ends were cut back, 6 bases at V and 6 bases at J, with 6 bases in the middle.

CDR3: CASSPLGQHTDTQYF. DNA of the CDR3: TGTGCCAGCAGCCCCTTGGGACAGCACACAGATACGCAGTATTTT. The chain has TRBV7-9 and TRBJ2-3; 7 bases match TRBD1. From germline, CDR1 is SEHNR and CDR2 FQNEAQ (reference sequence). The CDR3 consists of 15 residues. V shed 5 bases and J 2 bases; nucleotides not matched to a gene: 7.

The count of this clonotype is one. This chain connects TRBV12-3 or TRBV12-4 to TRBJ2-7; 8 bases map to TRBD1. CDR3 length: 14 residues. V lost 4 bases to trimming and J lost 2 bases; unmatched junction nucleotides: 4. CDR3 residues: CASSWTGLPYEQYF. The DNA of the CDR3 is TGTGCCAGCAGTTGGACAGGGCTACCCTACGAGCAGTACTTC.

This rearrangement joins TRBV20-1 to TRBJ1-5, with 8 bases lining up with TRBD1. V was pared by 6 bases and J by 7 bases, with 11 bases of the junction left unmatched. Per germline, CDR1 DFQATT and CDR2 SNEGSKA (reference sequence). The length of the CDR3 is 14 residues. The DNA for the CDR3 is TGCAGTGCCTACCGTGGACAGGGAGGACAGCCCCAGCATTTT. Its translation: CSAYRGQGGQPQHF.

V is TRBV11-2 and J is TRBJ1-2; TRBD1 agrees at 7 bases. V gave up 5 bases and J gave up 6 bases; unmatched junction bases: 15. Germline V CDR1 and CDR2: SGHAT, FQNNGV. The CDR3 extends over 16 amino acids. CDR3 coding DNA: TGTGCCAGCAGCCCCCTCGGAGGGGGCAGTCTGCATGGCTACACCTTC. Its protein is CASSPLGGGSLHGYTF.

V and J are TRBV20-1 and TRBJ1-1; D ambiguous. The V gene's germline CDR1 is DFQATT and CDR2 SNEGSKA (reference sequence). The CDR3 is 15 amino acids. V lost 2 bases and J lost 0, with 13 bases in between. This CDR3 is CSARPETSMNTEAFF. Written as DNA, the CDR3 is TGCAGTGCTAGACCTGAGACAAGTATGAACACTGAAGCTTTCTTT.

This chain connects TRBV6-6 to TRBJ2-2; D is ambiguous. Between the trimmed V and J ends, which lost 2 bases and 7 bases, there was a span of 5 bases. Germline-derived CDR1 and CDR2 are MNHNY and SVGAGI (reference sequence). The CDR3 is 12 residues long. The CDR3 region is CASSYRVGELFF. The CDR3 region has the DNA TGTGCCAGCAGTTACCGGGTCGGGGAGCTGTTTTTT.

This clonotype turned up a few times. CDR3 bases: TGCGCCAGCAGCCTAGGACTAGCGGGGGGGACAGATACGCAGTATTTT. This sequence encodes CASSLGLAGGTDTQYF. The genes are TRBV5-1 and TRBJ2-3, with TRBD2 matching over 15 bases. This CDR3 comprises 16 residues. Trimming cost V 4 bases and J 3 bases; bases outside gene matches: 3. The germline V gene encodes CDR1 SGHRS and CDR2 YFSETQ.

This clonotype was detected a few times. The CDR3 protein is CASSPGLTDYQPQHF. In nucleotides, the CDR3 is TGTGCCAGCAGCCCCGGGTTGACAGACTATCAGCCCCAGCATTTT. This chain connects TRBV27 to TRBJ1-5; maybe TRBD1 (5 bases). The V and J ends lost 6 bases and 5 bases respectively, with 17 bases between them. Germline V lookup: CDR1 MNHEY, CDR2 SMNVEV (reference sequence). This CDR3 region has 15 residues.